This T cell receptor beta chain was documented in a study of blood T cell repertoires in COVID-19. Study context: The United States, Italy and Spain were the sources of the acute and convalescent COVID-19 samples. Sources were T cells, B-cell-depleted T cells, or PBMCs; the material itself was cDNA or gDNA.

Authors' data handling: Estimated nucleated cell counts came from reference gene primer amplification. Some clones are missing from TCRdb's copy, which holds only in-frame ones; the method was immunoSEQ multiplex PCR. V, J and clone size were drawn from that table, and D and trimming were deduced from the DNA. The sample lists tens of thousands of clones, roughly 79% seen once, with about a sixth in the top ten. Looked up from germline, CDR1 is SGHTA and CDR2 is FQGNSA. The CDR3 loop spans 14 amino acids. Deletions cut 4 bases from V and 5 bases from J, with 15 bases between. The origin of this receptor is a human donor in a cohort sampled during active COVID-19. Sequencing was performed on peripheral blood. This chain joins TRBV7-2 and TRBJ2-7; the D gene is possibly TRBD1 (5 bases). CDR3 in amino acids: CASSSGPGWNEQYV. Here the CDR3 DNA reads TGTGCCAGCAGCTCGGGCCCAGGGTGGAACGAGCAGTACGTC.